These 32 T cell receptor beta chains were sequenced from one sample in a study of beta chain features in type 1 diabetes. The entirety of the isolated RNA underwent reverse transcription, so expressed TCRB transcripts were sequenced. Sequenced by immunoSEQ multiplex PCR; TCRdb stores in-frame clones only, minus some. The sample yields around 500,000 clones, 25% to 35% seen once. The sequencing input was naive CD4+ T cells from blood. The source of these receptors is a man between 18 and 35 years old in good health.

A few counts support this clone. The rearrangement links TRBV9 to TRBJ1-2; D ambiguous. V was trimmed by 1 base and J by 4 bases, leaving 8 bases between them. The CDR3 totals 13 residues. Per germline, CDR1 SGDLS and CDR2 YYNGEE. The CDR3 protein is CASSVRVGYGYTF. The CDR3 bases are TGTGCCAGCAGCGTACGGGTAGGCTATGGCTACACCTTC.

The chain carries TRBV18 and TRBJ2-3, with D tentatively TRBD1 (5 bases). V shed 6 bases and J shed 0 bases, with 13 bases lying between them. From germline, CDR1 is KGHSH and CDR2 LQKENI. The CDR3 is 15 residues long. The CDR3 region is CASSLTVASTDTQYF. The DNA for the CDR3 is TGTGCCAGCTCCCTGACAGTAGCTAGCACAGATACGCAGTATTTT.

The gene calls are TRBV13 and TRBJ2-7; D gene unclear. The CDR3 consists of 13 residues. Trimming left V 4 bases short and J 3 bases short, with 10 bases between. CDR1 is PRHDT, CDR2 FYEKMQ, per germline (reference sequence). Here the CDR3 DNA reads TGTGCCAGCAGCTCAACTCCACTCTACGAGCAGTACTTC. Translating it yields CASSSTPLYEQYF.

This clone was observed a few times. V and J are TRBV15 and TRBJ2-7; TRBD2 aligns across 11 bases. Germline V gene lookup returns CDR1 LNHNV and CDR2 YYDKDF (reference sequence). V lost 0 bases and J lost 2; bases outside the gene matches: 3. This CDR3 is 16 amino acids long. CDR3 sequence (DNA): TGTGCCACCAGCAGAGAAGGGACTAGCGGTGCCTACGAGCAGTACTTC. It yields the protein CATSREGTSGAYEQYF.

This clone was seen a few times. CDR3 loop: CAWMDRGGQPQHF. The CDR3 coding sequence is TGTGCCTGGATGGACAGGGGTGGCCAGCCCCAGCATTTT. This chain uses TRBV30 with TRBJ1-5, with 9 bases matching TRBD1. Looked up from germline, CDR1 is GTSNPN and CDR2 is SVGIG (reference sequence). The J segment lost 7 bases and the V segment lost 4 bases, leaving 5 bases of the junction unmatched. This CDR3 spans 13 amino acids.

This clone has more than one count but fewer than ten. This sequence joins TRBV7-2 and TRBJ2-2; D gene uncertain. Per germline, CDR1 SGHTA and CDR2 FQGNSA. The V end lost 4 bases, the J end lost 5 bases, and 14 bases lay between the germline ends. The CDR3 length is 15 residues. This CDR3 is CASSSQPLVTGELFF. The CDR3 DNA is TGTGCCAGCAGCTCCCAACCCTTGGTGACCGGGGAGCTGTTTTTT.

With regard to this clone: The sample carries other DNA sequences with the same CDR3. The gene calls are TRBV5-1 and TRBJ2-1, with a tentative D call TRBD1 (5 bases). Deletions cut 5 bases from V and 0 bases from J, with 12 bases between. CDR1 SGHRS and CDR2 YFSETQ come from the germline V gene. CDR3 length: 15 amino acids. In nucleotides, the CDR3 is TGCGCCAGCAGTTTCACCGACAGCTCCTACAATGAGCAGTTCTTC. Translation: CASSFTDSSYNEQFF. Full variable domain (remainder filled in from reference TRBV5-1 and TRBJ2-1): KAGVTQTPRYLIKTRGQQVTLSCSPISGHRSVSWYQQTPGQGLQFLFEYFSETQRNKGNFPGRFSGRQFSNSRSEMNVSTLELGDSALYLCASSFTDSSYNEQFFGPGTRLTVL.

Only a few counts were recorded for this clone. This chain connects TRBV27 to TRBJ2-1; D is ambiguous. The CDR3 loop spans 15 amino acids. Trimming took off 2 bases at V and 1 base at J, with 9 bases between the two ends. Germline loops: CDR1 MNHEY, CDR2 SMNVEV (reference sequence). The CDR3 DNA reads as TGTGCCAGCAGTTTAGAAGCACAGTCCTACAATGAGCAGTTCTTC. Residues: CASSLEAQSYNEQFF.

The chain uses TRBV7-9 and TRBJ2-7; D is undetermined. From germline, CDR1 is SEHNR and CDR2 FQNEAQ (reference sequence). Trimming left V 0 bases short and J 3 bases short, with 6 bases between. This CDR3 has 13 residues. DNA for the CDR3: TGTGCCAGCAGCTTAGCGCGAAACTACGAGCAGTACTTC. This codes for CASSLARNYEQYF.

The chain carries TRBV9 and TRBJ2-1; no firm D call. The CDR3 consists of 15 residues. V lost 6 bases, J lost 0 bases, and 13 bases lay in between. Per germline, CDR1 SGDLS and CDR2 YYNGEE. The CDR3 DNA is TGTGCCAGCACCCAGGCCCTAAGCTCCTACAATGAGCAGTTCTTC. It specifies CASTQALSSYNEQFF.

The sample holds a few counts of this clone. The CDR3 nucleotides read TGTGCCAGCAGTGAAACGTCGTGGGGGACAGGGGGCACAGATACGCAGTATTTT. Translating gives CASSETSWGTGGTDTQYF. The rearrangement uses TRBV25-1 and TRBJ2-3; 10 bases align to TRBD1. The ends lost 2 bases at V and 1 base at J; junction bases unmatched: 9. The CDR3 has 18 residues. Per the germline V gene, CDR1 is MGHDK and CDR2 is SYGVNS.

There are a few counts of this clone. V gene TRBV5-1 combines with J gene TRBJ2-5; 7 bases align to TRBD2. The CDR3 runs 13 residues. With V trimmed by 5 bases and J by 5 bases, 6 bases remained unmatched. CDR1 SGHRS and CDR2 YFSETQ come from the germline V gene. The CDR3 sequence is CASRWTRAETQYF. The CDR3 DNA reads TGCGCCAGCAGATGGACTAGAGCCGAGACCCAGTACTTC.

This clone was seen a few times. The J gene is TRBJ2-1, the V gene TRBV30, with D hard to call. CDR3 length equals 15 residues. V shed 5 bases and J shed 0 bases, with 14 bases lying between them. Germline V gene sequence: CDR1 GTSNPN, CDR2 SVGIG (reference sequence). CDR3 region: CAWSGAESSYNEQFF. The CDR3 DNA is TGTGCCTGGTCGGGCGCGGAAAGCTCCTACAATGAGCAGTTCTTC.

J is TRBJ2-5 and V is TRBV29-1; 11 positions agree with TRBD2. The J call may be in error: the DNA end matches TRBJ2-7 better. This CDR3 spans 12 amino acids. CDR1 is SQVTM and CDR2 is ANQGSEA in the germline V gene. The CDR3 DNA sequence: TGCAGCGTTGATACTAGCGGGAGCGAGCAGTACTTC. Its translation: CSVDTSGSEQYF.

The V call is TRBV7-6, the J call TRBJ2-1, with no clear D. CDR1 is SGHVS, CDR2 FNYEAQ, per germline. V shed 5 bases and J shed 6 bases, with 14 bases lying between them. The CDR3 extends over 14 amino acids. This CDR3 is CASSARPLANEQFF. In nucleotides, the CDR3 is TGTGCCAGCAGCGCCAGGCCCCTCGCCAATGAGCAGTTCTTC.

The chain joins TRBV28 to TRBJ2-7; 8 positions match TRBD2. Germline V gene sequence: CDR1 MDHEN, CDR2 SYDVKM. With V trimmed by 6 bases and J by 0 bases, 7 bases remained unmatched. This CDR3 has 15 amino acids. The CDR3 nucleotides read TGTGCCAGCAGGGTCGTGAGCGGGGGCTCCTACGAGCAGTACTTC. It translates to CASRVVSGGSYEQYF.

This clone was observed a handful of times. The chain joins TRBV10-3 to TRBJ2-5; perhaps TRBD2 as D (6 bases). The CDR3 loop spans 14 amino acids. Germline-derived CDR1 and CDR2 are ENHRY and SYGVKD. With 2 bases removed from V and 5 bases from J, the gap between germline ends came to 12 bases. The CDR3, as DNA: TGTGCCATCAGTGAGGCGACTAGTAGCGAGACCCAGTACTTC. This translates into CAISEATSSETQYF.

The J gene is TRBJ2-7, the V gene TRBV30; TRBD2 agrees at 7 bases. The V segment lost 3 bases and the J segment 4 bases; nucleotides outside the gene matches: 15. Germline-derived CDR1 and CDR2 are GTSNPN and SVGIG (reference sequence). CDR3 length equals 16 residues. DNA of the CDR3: TGTGCCTGGAGCCCCCAGATGGGTAGCGGGCCTTACGAGCAGTACTTC. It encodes CAWSPQMGSGPYEQYF.

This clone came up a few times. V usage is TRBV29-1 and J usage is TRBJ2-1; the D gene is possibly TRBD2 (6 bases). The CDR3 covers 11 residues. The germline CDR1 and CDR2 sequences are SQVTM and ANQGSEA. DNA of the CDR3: TGCAGTGTTAGCGGCCCTAATGAGCAGTTCTTC. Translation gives CSVSGPNEQFF.

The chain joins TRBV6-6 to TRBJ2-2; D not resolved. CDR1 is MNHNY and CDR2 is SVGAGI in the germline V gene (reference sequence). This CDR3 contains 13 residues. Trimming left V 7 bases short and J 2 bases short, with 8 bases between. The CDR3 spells CASKDVNTGELFF. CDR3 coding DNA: TGTGCCAGCAAGGATGTAAACACCGGGGAGCTGTTTTTT.

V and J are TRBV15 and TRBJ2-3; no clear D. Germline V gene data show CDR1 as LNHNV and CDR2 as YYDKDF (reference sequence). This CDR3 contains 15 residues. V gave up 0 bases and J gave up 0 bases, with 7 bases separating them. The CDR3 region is CATSRDRRSTDTQYF. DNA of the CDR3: TGTGCCACCAGCAGAGATCGCAGGAGCACAGATACGCAGTATTTT.

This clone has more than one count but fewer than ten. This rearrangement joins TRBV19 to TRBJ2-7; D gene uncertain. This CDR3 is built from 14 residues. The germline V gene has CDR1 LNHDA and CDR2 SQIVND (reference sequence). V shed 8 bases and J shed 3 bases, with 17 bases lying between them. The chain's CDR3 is CASSGGIRGYEQYF. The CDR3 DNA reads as TGTGCCAGTTCCGGTGGAATAAGAGGCTACGAGCAGTACTTC.

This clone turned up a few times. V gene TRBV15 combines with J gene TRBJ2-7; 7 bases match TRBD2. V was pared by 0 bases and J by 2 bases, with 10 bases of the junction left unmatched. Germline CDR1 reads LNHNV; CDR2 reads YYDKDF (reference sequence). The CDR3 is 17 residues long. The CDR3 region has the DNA TGTGCCACCAGCAGAGACAACTTTAGGACTAGGCCCTACGAGCAGTACTTC. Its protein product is CATSRDNFRTRPYEQYF.

The CDR3 reads CSVGRKGTEAFF. The CDR3 DNA follows: TGCAGCGTGGGACGGAAAGGCACTGAAGCTTTCTTT. This sequence joins TRBV29-1 and TRBJ1-1, with D possibly matching TRBD1 (5 bases). Germline CDR1 SQVTM, CDR2 ANQGSEA. There are 12 residues in the CDR3. V lost 6 bases and J 4 bases, leaving 12 bases between the germline ends.

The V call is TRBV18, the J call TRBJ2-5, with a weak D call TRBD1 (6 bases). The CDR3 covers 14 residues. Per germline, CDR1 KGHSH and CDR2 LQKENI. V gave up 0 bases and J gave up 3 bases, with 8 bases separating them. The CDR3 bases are TGTGCCAGCTCACCACCTAGGACAGAAGAGACCCAGTACTTC. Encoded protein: CASSPPRTEETQYF.

Here the CDR3 DNA reads TGTGCCAGCAGCCCCAAACGACAGGGTATGCGGACAGATACGCAGTATTTT. Translated, it gives CASSPKRQGMRTDTQYF. The V call is TRBV7-9, the J call TRBJ2-3; 7 bases are a match to TRBD1. The CDR3 is 17 residues long. Germline-derived CDR1 and CDR2 are SEHNR and FQNEAQ (reference sequence). After removal of 5 bases from V and 3 bases from J, the junction contained 14 bases not matched to a gene.

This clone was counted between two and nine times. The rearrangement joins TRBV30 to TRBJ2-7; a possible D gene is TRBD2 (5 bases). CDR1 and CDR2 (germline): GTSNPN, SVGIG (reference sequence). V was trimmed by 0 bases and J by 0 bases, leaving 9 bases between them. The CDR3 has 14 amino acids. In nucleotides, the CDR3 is TGTGCCTGGAGTGTACGGCGGGCCTCCTACGAGCAGTACTTC. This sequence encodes CAWSVRRASYEQYF.

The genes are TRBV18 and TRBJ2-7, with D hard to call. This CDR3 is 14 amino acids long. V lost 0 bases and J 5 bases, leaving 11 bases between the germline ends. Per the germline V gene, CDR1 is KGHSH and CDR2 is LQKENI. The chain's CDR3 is CASSPPGVPHEQYF. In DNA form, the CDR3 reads TGTGCCAGCTCACCACCGGGTGTACCCCACGAGCAGTACTTC.

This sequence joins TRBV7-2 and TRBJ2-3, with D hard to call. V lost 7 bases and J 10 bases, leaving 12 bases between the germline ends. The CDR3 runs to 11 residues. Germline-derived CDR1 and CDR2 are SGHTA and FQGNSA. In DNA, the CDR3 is TGTGCCAGCACTCTCGCTGGGGCGCAGTATTTT. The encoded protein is CASTLAGAQYF.

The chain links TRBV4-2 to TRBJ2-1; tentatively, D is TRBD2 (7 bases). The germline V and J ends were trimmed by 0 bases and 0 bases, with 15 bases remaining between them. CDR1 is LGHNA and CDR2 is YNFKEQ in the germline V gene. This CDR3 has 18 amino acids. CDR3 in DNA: TGTGCCAGCAGCCAAGATAGGCTAGCGGACAGCTCCTACAATGAGCAGTTCTTC. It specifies CASSQDRLADSSYNEQFF.

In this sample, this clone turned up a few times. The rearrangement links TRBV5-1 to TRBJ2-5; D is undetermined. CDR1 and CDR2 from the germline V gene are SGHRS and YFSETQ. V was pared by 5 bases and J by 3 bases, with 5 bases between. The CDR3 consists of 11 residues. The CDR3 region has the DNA TGCGCCAGCAGGGCGGAAGAGACCCAGTACTTC. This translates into CASRAEETQYF. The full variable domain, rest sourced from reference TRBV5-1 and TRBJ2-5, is KAGVTQTPRYLIKTRGQQVTLSCSPISGHRSVSWYQQTPGQGLQFLFEYFSETQRNKGNFPGRFSGRQFSNSRSEMNVSTLELGDSALYLCASRAEETQYFGPGTRLLVL.

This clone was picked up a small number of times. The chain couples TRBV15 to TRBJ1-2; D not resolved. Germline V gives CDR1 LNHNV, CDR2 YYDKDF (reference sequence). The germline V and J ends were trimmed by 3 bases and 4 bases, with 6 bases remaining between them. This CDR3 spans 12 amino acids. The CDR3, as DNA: TGTGCCACCAGCAGTTCGGCCTATGGCTACACCTTC. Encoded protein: CATSSSAYGYTF.